The 28 T cell receptor beta chains reported below all come from one sample, sequenced in a study of OX40 agonist ivuxolimab in advanced cancers. Measured with immunoSEQ multiplex PCR; TCRdb has only the in-frame clones, and not every one. There are some 58,000 clones in the sample; roughly nine tenths occur only once, and about 0.8% lies in the top ten. The source material was CD4+ or CD8+ T cells sorted from blood, sampled in a trial of the OX40 agonist ivuxolimab. Source of these receptors: an adult with an advanced solid tumor such as melanoma, head and neck, liver or kidney cancer.

This clone has more than one count but fewer than ten. V and J are TRBV30 and TRBJ2-3; TRBD2 aligns across 9 bases. Germline V lookup: CDR1 GTSNPN, CDR2 SVGIG (reference sequence). Trimming took 2 bases from V and 5 from J; bases not matched to a gene: 5. CDR3 length: 14 residues. CDR3 amino acids: CAWSLAGLRDTQYF. The CDR3 bases are TGTGCCTGGAGTCTAGCGGGACTTAGAGATACGCAGTATTTT. The full variable domain, completed using reference TRBV30 and TRBJ2-3, is SQTIHQWPATLVQPVGSPLSLECTVEGTSNPNLYWYRQAAGRGLQLLFYSVGIGQISSEVPQNLSASRPQDRQFILSSKKLLLSDSGFYLCAWSLAGLRDTQYFGPGTRLTVL.

The genes are TRBV19 and TRBJ1-4, with 8 nucleotides matching TRBD1. The germline gives CDR1 LNHDA, CDR2 SQIVND (reference sequence). V was pared by 4 bases and J by 3 bases, with 1 base of the junction left unmatched. The CDR3 contains 14 residues. The CDR3 DNA reads as TGTGCCAGTAGTAAGACAGGGGCTAATGAAAAACTGTTTTTT. Translated: CASSKTGANEKLFF.

The chain carries TRBV6-1 and TRBJ1-1; 7 nucleotides align to TRBD1. CDR3 size: 13 residues. CDR1 is MNHNS, CDR2 SASEGT, per germline. V was clipped by 6 bases and J by 3 bases; unmatched bases: 4. CDR3: CASSRTGDTEAFF. DNA for the CDR3: TGTGCCAGCAGCAGGACAGGAGACACTGAAGCTTTCTTT.

Concerning this clone itself: A junction end diverges from the germline sequence, so it may reflect a read error. Distinct nucleotide sequences in the sample also encode this CDR3. The chain combines TRBV13 with TRBJ2-5, with 7 bases aligning to TRBD1. Germline V gene lookup returns CDR1 PRHDT and CDR2 FYEKMQ (reference sequence). The CDR3 is 14 residues long. The CDR3 DNA sequence: TGTGCCAGCAGCCTAGGGGACAGACAAGAGACCCAGTACTTC. Residues: CASSLGDRQETQYF.

The table lists this clone with a count of one. The chain uses TRBV18 and TRBJ1-1; D not certain. The CDR3 is 16 amino acids. Germline CDR1 reads KGHSH; CDR2 reads LQKENI. V was clipped by 3 bases and J by 5 bases, with 19 bases between them. The CDR3: CASSPGATLRGTEAFF. Written as DNA, the CDR3 is TGTGCCAGCTCACCGGGAGCTACCCTAAGAGGGACTGAAGCTTTCTTT.

The V call is TRBV6-1, the J call TRBJ1-5; D gene ambiguous. This CDR3 comprises 16 residues. Trimming removed 2 bases at V and 0 bases at J, with 11 bases between. The V gene's germline CDR1 is MNHNS and CDR2 SASEGT. For the CDR3, the DNA is TGTGCCAGCAGTGAACTCGCAGGCTATAGCAATCAGCCCCAGCATTTT. Its translation: CASSELAGYSNQPQHF.

The V gene is TRBV4-1, the J gene TRBJ2-7; 16 nucleotides align to TRBD2. CDR3 length: 14 amino acids. Trimming at V came to 4 bases and at J to 12 bases, leaving 6 bases not matched to a gene. Germline CDR1 is MGHRA and CDR2 is YSYEKL. The CDR3 coding sequence is TGCGCCAGCAGCCCGGGACTAGCGGGAGGGCGGCGGTACTTC. Encoded protein: CASSPGLAGGRRYF.

The chain combines TRBV6-5 with TRBJ1-2; tentative D call: TRBD1 (5 bases). The germline V gene has CDR1 MNHEY and CDR2 SVGAGI. The V end was cut by 8 bases, the J end by 2 bases, with 18 bases between. CDR3 length equals 15 residues. The CDR3: CASGGGKGGNYGYTF. The CDR3 nucleotides are TGTGCCAGCGGCGGGGGAAAGGGTGGGAACTATGGCTACACCTTC.

V and J are TRBV19 and TRBJ1-1; D unresolved. V was clipped by 0 bases and J by 7 bases, with 12 bases between them. This CDR3 has 14 amino acids. Germline values: CDR1 LNHDA, CDR2 SQIVND (reference sequence). DNA of the CDR3: TGTGCCAGTAGTATAGATCTGAGGAGGGTTGAAGCTTTCTTT. The encoded protein is CASSIDLRRVEAFF.

The rearrangement links TRBV7-8 to TRBJ1-1; TRBD1 agrees at 8 bases. Losses at the gene ends were 1 base for V and 3 bases for J; bases not matched to a gene: 7. Germline V gene sequence: CDR1 SGHVS, CDR2 FQNEAQ. This CDR3 spans 16 amino acids. The CDR3 spells CASSLVLWGQDTEAFF. The CDR3 coding sequence is TGTGCCAGCAGCTTAGTTTTATGGGGACAGGACACTGAAGCTTTCTTT.

This clone is termed medium-sized. The CDR3 coding sequence is TGTGCCAGCAGCCCTGGGACTGTGGGAATTTACGAGCAGTACTTC. Its protein is CASSPGTVGIYEQYF. The chain combines TRBV5-4 with TRBJ2-7, with D tentatively TRBD2 (6 bases). The CDR3 covers 15 residues. Germline V gene sequence: CDR1 SGHNT, CDR2 YYREEE (reference sequence). Between the trimmed V and J ends, which lost 4 bases and 4 bases, there was a span of 18 bases.

V gene TRBV5-1 combines with J gene TRBJ1-1, with 7 bases that match TRBD1. V lost 4 bases and J lost 3; bases outside the gene matches: 3. The CDR3 covers 13 residues. The germline V gene encodes CDR1 SGHRS and CDR2 YFSETQ. The CDR3 region has the DNA TGCGCCAGCAGCCGCGACAGGGACACTGAAGCTTTCTTT. Translation: CASSRDRDTEAFF.

This chain joins TRBV20-1 and TRBJ2-3, with D perhaps assigned TRBD1 or TRBD2 (6 bases each). Looked up from germline, CDR1 is DFQATT and CDR2 is SNEGSKA (reference sequence). The CDR3 runs to 11 residues. V was clipped by 7 bases and J by 7 bases, with 12 bases between them. DNA of the CDR3: TGCAGTGTAGGGGGGTTCTATACGCAGTATTTT. Its protein product is CSVGGFYTQYF.

The chain employs TRBV11-3 and TRBJ2-5; the D gene is possibly TRBD2 (5 bases). Looked up from germline, CDR1 is SGHNT and CDR2 is YENEEA. There are 14 residues in the CDR3. The V end lost 6 bases, the J end lost 7 bases, and 18 bases lay between the germline ends. CDR3 sequence: CASRLGHGEGTQYF. The CDR3 coding sequence is TGTGCCAGCAGGTTGGGCCATGGAGAGGGGACCCAGTACTTC.

V usage is TRBV19 and J usage is TRBJ2-1; D is unclear. The CDR3 contains 15 residues. Between the trimmed V and J ends, which lost 1 base and 2 bases, there was a span of 9 bases. The germline gives CDR1 LNHDA, CDR2 SQIVND (reference sequence). The CDR3 sequence: CASSIGQQTYNEQFF. The CDR3 DNA sequence: TGTGCCAGTAGTATAGGTCAGCAAACCTACAATGAGCAGTTCTTC.

In its sample, this clone was seen once. This chain connects TRBV19 to TRBJ2-7; D perhaps matches TRBD2 (6 bases). V was pared by 7 bases and J by 2 bases, with 15 bases between. There are 14 residues in the CDR3. CDR1 and CDR2 (germline): LNHDA, SQIVND (reference sequence). CDR3 bases: TGTGCCAGTAACCGGGGGTCCCCTCCCTACGAGCAGTACTTC. Protein: CASNRGSPPYEQYF. The variable domain in full, completed from reference TRBV19 and TRBJ2-7, reads DGGITQSPKYLFRKEGQNVTLSCEQNLNHDAMYWYRQDPGQGLRLIYYSQIVNDFQKGDIAEGYSVSREKKESFPLTVTSAQKNPTAFYLCASNRGSPPYEQYFGPGTRLTVT.

The chain has TRBV19 and TRBJ1-1, with D possibly being TRBD1 (5 bases). Trimming took off 7 bases at V and 1 base at J, with 10 bases between the two ends. The CDR3 totals 13 residues. Germline CDR1 is LNHDA and CDR2 is SQIVND (reference sequence). The CDR3: CASNRFGNTEAFF. The DNA of the CDR3 is TGTGCCAGTAACAGGTTTGGGAACACTGAAGCTTTCTTT.

The chain links TRBV27 to TRBJ2-1, with D possibly being TRBD2 (5 bases). Germline CDR1 and CDR2: MNHEY and SMNVEV (reference sequence). The CDR3 sequence is 16 residues long. Trimming removed 1 base at V and 7 bases at J, with 17 bases between. The CDR3 nucleotides are TGTGCCAGCAGTTTATTTGCGGGCCCCCTCGGGAATGAGCAGTTCTTC. It encodes CASSLFAGPLGNEQFF.

The gene calls are TRBV4-2 and TRBJ1-6; D call uncertain. In germline, CDR1 is LGHNA, CDR2 YNFKEQ. Between the trimmed V and J ends, which lost 0 bases and 7 bases, there was a span of 13 bases. The CDR3 totals 16 residues. The CDR3: CASSQDLASQNSPLHF. The CDR3 region has the DNA TGTGCCAGCAGCCAAGACCTCGCCAGTCAGAATTCACCCCTCCACTTT.

This chain uses TRBV7-9 with TRBJ2-3; TRBD2 might be the D (6 bases). The CDR3 has 18 residues. Trimming left V 10 bases short and J 0 bases short, with 26 bases between. Germline CDR1 reads SEHNR; CDR2 reads FQNEAQ (reference sequence). This CDR3 is CAIQRPAAGPASTDTQYF. DNA of the CDR3: TGTGCCATTCAACGGCCTGCGGCGGGGCCAGCTAGCACAGATACGCAGTATTTT. Full variable domain (outside the CDR3, taken from reference TRBV7-9 and TRBJ2-3): DTGVSQNPRHKITKRGQNVTFRCDPISEHNRLYWYRQTLGQGPEFLTYFQNEAQLEKSRLLSDRFSAERPKGSFSTLEIQRTEQGDSAMYLCAIQRPAAGPASTDTQYFGPGTRLTVL.

Only one count was recorded for this clone. V usage is TRBV15 and J usage is TRBJ2-5, with 8 bases fitting TRBD1. This CDR3 is 16 amino acids long. The junction had 8 bases not matched to a gene; V was cut back by 1 base and J by 4 bases. Germline V gives CDR1 LNHNV, CDR2 YYDKDF (reference sequence). The chain's CDR3 is CATSRVPRQGRETQYF. The CDR3, as DNA: TGTGCCACCAGCAGAGTACCCAGACAGGGGAGAGAGACCCAGTACTTC.

The gene calls are TRBV9 and TRBJ1-1, with D possibly matching TRBD1 (6 bases). V was cut by 2 bases and J by 3 bases, with 8 bases left in between. The CDR3 is 13 amino acids. Germline loops: CDR1 SGDLS, CDR2 YYNGEE. This CDR3 reads CASSVSGDTEAFF. For the CDR3, the DNA is TGTGCCAGCAGCGTTTCAGGGGACACTGAAGCTTTCTTT.

This clone has just a few counts. This chain connects TRBV11-2 to TRBJ2-6; TRBD1 matches at 8 bases. Trimming at V came to 5 bases and at J to 9 bases, leaving 9 bases not matched to a gene. The CDR3 sequence is 15 residues long. Per germline, CDR1 SGHAT and CDR2 FQNNGV. The CDR3 nucleotides read TGTGCCAGCAGCCATAAACTCGGACAGGGCAACGTCCTGACTTTC. Residues: CASSHKLGQGNVLTF.

This clone was seen just once. The chain is built from TRBV2 and TRBJ1-6; D is unclear. Per the germline V gene, CDR1 is SNHLY and CDR2 is FYNNEI. The CDR3 consists of 13 residues. The ends were cut back, 4 bases at V and 3 bases at J, with 4 bases in the middle. The CDR3 reads CASSGDYNSPLHF. In nucleotides, the CDR3 is TGTGCCAGCAGTGGCGACTATAATTCACCCCTCCACTTT.

The chain joins TRBV9 to TRBJ2-3; D gene uncertain. The V gene's germline CDR1 is SGDLS and CDR2 YYNGEE. CDR3 length equals 14 residues. Trimming left V 2 bases short and J 0 bases short, with 7 bases between. The CDR3 DNA sequence: TGTGCCAGCAGCGTTGACACTAGCACAGATACGCAGTATTTT. This translates into CASSVDTSTDTQYF.

The rearrangement joins TRBV5-5 to TRBJ2-1; D is undetermined. Germline V lookup: CDR1 SGHKS, CDR2 YYEKEE (reference sequence). Trimming shortened V by 2 bases and J by 2 bases, and 17 bases separated the two germline ends. The CDR3 is 17 residues long. Written as DNA, the CDR3 is TGTGCCAGCAGCTTCCGACTCCAGTCGACCCCCTACAATGAGCAGTTCTTC. Its protein product is CASSFRLQSTPYNEQFF.

The J gene is TRBJ2-5, the V gene TRBV6-5; 7 bases align to TRBD2. Germline lookup yields CDR1 MNHEY and CDR2 SVGAGI. The CDR3 extends over 16 amino acids. Unmatched junction bases numbered 4, after V lost 0 bases and J lost 0 bases. CDR3: CASSYSGLGYQETQYF. The CDR3 region has the DNA TGTGCCAGCAGTTACTCTGGACTAGGGTACCAAGAGACCCAGTACTTC.

This clone was picked up one time. This rearrangement joins TRBV11-2 to TRBJ1-2; 7 nucleotides line up with TRBD1. Germline CDR1 reads SGHAT; CDR2 reads FQNNGV. With 5 bases clipped from V and 8 bases from J, the junction kept 8 bases outside the gene matches. The CDR3 is 13 amino acids. The CDR3 DNA reads TGTGCCAGCAGCCCCCTACAGGGGAAGGGCTACACCTTC. Its translation: CASSPLQGKGYTF.